This T cell receptor beta chain is from a study of beta chain features in type 1 diabetes. Findings and caveats of the study: Shortening that was moderate but significant affected the TCRB CDR3s of Type 1 diabetes patients in all four CD4+ subsets.

Investigators reverse transcribed all isolated RNA, so they sequenced expressed TCRB transcripts. Sequencing was performed with immunoSEQ multiplex PCR; in TCRdb, only in-frame clones are kept and a portion is missing. The data contain 600,000 to 750,000 clones, 9.5% to 15% of them singletons. The germline V gene encodes CDR1 KGHSH and CDR2 LQKENI. The CDR3 spans 17 residues. The V end was cut by 0 bases, the J end by 0 bases, with 9 bases between. As for this clone: Antigen specificity is unknown.

The rearrangement joins TRBV18 to TRBJ2-6; D unclear. This receptor was obtained from a man aged 25 to 40 with type 1 diabetes. Sequencing was carried out using naive CD4+ T cells from blood. The CDR3 protein is CASSPPTESSGANVLTF. The DNA of the CDR3 is TGTGCCAGCTCACCACCAACGGAGAGCTCTGGGGCCAACGTCCTGACTTTC.